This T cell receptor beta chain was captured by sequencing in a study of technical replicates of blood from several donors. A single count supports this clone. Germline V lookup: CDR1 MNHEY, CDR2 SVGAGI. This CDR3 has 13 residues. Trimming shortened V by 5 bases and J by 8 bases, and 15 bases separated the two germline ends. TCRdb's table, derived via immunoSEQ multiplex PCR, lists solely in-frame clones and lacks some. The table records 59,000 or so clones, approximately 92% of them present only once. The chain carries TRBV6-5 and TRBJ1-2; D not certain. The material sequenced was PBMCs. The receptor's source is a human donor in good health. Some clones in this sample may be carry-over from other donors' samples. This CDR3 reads CASSAGTAGGYTF. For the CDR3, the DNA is TGTGCCAGCAGTGCCGGCACAGCTGGGGGCTACACCTTC.